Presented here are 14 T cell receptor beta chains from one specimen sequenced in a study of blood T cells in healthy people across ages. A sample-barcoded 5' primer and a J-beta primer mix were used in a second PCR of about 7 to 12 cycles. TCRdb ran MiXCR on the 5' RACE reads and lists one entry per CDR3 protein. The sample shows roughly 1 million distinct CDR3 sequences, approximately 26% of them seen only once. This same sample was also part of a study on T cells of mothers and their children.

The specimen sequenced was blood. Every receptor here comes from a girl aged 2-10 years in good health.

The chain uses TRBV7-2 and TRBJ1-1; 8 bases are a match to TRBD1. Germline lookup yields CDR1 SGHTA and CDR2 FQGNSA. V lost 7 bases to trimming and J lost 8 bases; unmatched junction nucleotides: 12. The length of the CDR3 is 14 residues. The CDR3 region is CASNPTGQGLEAFF. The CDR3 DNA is TGTGCCAGCAACCCAACCGGACAGGGCCTAGAAGCTTTCTTT.

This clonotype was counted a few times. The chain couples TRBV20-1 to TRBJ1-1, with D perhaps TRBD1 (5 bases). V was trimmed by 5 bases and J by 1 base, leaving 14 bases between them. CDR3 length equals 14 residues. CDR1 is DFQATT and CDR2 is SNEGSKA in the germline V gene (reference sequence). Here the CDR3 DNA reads TGCAGTGCTGGTAAGACAGTTAGGAACACTGAAGCTTTCTTT. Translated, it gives CSAGKTVRNTEAFF.

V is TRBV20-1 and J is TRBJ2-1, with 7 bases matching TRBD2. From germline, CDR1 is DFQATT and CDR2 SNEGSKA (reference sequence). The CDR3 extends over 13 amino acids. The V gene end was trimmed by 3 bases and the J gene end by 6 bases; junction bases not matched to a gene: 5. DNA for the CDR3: TGCAGTGCTAGTAGTCCGGGGGGCAATGAGCAGTTCTTC. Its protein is CSASSPGGNEQFF.

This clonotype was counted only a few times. The chain's CDR3 is CASSLNTLNTGELFF. CDR3 DNA: TGTGCCAGCAGTTTGAATACCCTAAACACCGGGGAGCTGTTTTTT. The chain joins TRBV6-5 to TRBJ2-2; D remains ambiguous. CDR3 length: 15 amino acids. Trimming shortened V by 4 bases and J by 2 bases, and 11 bases separated the two germline ends. CDR1 MNHEY and CDR2 SVGAGI come from the germline V gene.

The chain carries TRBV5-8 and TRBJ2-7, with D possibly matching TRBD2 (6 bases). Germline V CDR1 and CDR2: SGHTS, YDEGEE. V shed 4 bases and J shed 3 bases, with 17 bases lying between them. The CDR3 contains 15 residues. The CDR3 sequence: CASSGRLVRYYEQYF. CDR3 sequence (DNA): TGTGCCAGCAGCGGAAGACTAGTTCGGTACTACGAGCAGTACTTC.

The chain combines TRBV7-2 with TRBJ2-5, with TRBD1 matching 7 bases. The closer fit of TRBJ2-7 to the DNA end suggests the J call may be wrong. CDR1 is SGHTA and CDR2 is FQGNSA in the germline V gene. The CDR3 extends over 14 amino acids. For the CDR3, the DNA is TGTGCCAGCAGCTTATGGGACAGACCCTACGAGCAGTACTTC. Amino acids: CASSLWDRPYEQYF.

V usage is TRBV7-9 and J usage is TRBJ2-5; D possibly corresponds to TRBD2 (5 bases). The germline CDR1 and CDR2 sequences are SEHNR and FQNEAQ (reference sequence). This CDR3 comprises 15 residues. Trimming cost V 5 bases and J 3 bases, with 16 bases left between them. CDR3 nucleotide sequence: TGTGCCAGCAGCCCCGTGGCGGGTCAAAAAGAGACCCAGTACTTC. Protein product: CASSPVAGQKETQYF. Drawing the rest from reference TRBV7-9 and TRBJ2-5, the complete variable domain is DTGVSQNPRHKITKRGQNVTFRCDPISEHNRLYWYRQTLGQGPEFLTYFQNEAQLEKSRLLSDRFSAERPKGSFSTLEIQRTEQGDSAMYLCASSPVAGQKETQYFGPGTRLLVL.

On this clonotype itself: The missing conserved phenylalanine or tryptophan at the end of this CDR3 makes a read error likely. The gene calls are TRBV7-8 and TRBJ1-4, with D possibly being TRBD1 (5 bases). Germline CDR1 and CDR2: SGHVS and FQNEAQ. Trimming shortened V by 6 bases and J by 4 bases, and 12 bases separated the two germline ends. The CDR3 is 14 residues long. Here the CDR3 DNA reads TGTGCCAGCAGGAGGGGACGGAATAATGAAAAACTGTTTTGT. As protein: CASRRGRNNEKLFC.

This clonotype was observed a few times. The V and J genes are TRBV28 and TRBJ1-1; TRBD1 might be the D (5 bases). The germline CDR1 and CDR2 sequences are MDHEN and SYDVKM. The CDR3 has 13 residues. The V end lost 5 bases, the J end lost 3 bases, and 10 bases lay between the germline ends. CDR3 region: CASSPPGYTEAFF. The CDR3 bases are TGTGCCAGCAGTCCCCCAGGGTACACTGAAGCTTTCTTT.

The CDR3 nucleotides are TGTGCCAGCAGTTTAGGCGGGATACATAACAATGAGCAGTTCTTC. It is translated as CASSLGGIHNNEQFF. The chain links TRBV12-3 or TRBV12-4 to TRBJ2-1; D possibly corresponds to TRBD2 (6 bases). V dropped 1 base and J dropped 5 bases, with 12 bases sitting between them. The length of the CDR3 is 15 residues.

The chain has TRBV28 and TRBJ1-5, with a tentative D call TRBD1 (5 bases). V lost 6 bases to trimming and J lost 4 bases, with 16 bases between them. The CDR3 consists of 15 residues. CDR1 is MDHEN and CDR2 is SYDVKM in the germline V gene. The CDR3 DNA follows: TGTGCCAGCAGGGTAGTGGACACCATAAATCAGCCCCAGCATTTT. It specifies CASRVVDTINQPQHF.

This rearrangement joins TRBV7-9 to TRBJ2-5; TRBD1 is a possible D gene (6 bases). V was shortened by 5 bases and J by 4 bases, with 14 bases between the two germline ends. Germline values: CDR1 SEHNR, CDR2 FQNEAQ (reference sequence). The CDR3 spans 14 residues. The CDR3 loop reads CASSHRDKIETQYF. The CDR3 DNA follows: TGTGCCAGCAGCCACCGGGACAAGATAGAGACCCAGTACTTC.

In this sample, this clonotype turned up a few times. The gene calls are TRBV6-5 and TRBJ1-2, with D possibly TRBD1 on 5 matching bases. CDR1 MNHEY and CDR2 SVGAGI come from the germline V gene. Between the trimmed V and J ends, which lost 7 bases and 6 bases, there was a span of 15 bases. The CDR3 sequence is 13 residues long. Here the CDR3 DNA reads TGTGCCAGCACCTCCCGGGTGGGGGATGGCTACACCTTC. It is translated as CASTSRVGDGYTF.

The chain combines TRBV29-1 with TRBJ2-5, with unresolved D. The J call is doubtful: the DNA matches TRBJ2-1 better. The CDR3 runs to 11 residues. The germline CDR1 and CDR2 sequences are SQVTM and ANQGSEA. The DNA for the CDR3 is TGCAGCGTTGAGGCCAGTTATGAGCAGTTCTTC. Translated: CSVEASYEQFF.